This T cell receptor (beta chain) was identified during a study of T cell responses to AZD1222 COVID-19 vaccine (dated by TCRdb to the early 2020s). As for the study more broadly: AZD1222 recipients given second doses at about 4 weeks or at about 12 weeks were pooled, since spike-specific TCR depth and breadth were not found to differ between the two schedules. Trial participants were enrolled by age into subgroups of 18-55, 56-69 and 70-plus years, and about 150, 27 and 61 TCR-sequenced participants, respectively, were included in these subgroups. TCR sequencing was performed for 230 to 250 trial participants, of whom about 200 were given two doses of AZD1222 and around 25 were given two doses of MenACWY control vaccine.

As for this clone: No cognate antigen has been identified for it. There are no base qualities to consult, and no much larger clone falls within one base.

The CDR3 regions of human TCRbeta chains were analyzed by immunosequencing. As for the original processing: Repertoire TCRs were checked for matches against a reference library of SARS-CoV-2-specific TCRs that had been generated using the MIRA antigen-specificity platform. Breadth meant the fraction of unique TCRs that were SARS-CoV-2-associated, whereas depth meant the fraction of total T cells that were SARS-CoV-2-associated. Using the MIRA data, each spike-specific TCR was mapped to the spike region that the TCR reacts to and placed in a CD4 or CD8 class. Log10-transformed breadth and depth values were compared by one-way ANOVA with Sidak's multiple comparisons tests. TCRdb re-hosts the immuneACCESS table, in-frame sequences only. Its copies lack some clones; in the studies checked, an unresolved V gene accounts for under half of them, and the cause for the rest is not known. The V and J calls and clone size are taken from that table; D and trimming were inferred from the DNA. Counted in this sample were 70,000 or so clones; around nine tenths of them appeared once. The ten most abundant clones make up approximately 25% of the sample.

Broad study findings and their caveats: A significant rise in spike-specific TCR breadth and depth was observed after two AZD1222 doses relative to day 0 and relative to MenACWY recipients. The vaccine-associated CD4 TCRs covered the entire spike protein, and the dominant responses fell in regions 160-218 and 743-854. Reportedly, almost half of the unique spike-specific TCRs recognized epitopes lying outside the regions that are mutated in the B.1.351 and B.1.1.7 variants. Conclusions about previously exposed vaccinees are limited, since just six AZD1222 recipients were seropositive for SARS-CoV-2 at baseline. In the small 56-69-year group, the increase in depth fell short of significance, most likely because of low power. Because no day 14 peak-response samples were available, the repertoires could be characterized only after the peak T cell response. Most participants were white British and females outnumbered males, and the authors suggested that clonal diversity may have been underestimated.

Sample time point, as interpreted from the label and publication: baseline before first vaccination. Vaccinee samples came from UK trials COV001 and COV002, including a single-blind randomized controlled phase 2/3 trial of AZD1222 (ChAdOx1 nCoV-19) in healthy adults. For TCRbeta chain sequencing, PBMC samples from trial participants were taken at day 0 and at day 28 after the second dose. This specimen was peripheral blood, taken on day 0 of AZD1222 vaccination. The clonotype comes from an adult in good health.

The CDR3 region reads CASSFRGTEAFF. The DNA reads as follows: TGTGCCAGCAGCTTCCGGGGTACTGAAGCTTTCTTT. The rearrangement joined TRBV11-1 to TRBJ1-1, with no confidently assigned D gene. V loses 3 bases of germline sequence and J loses 5 bases, and the interval between the two ends is 7 bases. Looking up the germline V gene (reference sequence) yields CDR1 SGHAT and CDR2 FQDESV. Counted from cysteine to phenylalanine, this CDR3 has 12 amino acids. This entry keeps only the CDR3 DNA: 36 bases, framed from base 1.